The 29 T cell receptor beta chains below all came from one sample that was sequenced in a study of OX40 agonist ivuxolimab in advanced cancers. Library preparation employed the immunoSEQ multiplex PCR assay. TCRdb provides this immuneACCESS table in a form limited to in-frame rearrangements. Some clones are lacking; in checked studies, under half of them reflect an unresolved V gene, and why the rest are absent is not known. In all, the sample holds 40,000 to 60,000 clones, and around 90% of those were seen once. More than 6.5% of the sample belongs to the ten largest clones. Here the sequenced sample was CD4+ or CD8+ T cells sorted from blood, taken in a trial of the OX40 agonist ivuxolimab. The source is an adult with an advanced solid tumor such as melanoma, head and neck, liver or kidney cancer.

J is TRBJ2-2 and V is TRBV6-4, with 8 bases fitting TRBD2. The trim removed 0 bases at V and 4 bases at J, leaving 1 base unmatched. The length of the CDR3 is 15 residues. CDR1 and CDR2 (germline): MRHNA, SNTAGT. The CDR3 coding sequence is TGTGCCAGCAGTGACTCGGCGGGGGGCACCGGGGAGCTGTTTTTT. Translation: CASSDSAGGTGELFF.

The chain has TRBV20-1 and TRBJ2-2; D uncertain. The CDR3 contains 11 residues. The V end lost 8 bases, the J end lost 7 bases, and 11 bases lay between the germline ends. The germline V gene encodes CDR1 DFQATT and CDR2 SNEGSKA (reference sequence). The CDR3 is CSLSRSGELFF. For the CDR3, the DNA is TGCAGTCTATCACGGAGCGGGGAGCTGTTTTTT.

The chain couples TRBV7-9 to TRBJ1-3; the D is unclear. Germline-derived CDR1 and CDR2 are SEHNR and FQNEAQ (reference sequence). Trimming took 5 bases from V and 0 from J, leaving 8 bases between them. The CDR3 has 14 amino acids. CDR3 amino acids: CASSPTVSGNTIYF. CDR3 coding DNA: TGTGCCAGCAGCCCAACGGTCTCTGGAAACACCATATATTTT.

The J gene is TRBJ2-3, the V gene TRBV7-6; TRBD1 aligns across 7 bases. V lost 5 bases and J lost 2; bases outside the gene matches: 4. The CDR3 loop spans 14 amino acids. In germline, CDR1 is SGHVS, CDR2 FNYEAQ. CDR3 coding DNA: TGTGCCAGCAGCCCAGACAGGGACACAGATACGCAGTATTTT. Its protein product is CASSPDRDTDTQYF.

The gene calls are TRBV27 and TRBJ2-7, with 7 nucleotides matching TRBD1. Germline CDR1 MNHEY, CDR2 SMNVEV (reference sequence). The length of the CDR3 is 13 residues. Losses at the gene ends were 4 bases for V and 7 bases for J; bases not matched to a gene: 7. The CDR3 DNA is TGTGCCAGCAGTTCCGTGGTGACAGGGGAGCAGTACGTC. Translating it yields CASSSVVTGEQYV.

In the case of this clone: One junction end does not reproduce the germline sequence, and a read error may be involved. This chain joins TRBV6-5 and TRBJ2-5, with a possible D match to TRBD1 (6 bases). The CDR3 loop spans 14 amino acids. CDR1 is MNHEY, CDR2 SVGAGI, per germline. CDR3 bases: TGTGCCAGCAGTCACTCACGAGGGGGAGAGACCCAGTACTTC. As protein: CASSHSRGGETQYF.

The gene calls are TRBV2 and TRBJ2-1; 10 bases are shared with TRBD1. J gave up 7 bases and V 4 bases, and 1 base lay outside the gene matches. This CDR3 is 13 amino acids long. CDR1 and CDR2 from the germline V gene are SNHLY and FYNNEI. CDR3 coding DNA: TGTGCCAGCAGTGGGGGACAGGGGAATGAGCAGTTCTTC. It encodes CASSGGQGNEQFF. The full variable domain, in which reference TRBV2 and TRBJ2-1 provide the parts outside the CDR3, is EPEVTQTPSHQVTQMGQEVILRCVPISNHLYFYWYRQILGQKVEFLVSFYNNEISEKSEIFDDQFSVERPDGSNFTLKIRSTKLEDSAMYFCASSGGQGNEQFFGPGTRLTVL.

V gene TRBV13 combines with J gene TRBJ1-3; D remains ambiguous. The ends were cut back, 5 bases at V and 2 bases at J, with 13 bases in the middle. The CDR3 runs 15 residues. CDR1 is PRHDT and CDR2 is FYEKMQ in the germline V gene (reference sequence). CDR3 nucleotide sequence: TGTGCCAGCAGCCTCGAAAGTAACCCTGGAAACACCATATATTTT. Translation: CASSLESNPGNTIYF.

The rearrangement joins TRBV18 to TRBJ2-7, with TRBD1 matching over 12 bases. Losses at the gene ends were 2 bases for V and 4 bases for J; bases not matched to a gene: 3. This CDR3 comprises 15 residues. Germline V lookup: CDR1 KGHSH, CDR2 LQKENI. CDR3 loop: CASSPAGQGAYEQYF. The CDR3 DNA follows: TGTGCCAGCTCACCAGCGGGACAGGGGGCATACGAGCAGTACTTC.

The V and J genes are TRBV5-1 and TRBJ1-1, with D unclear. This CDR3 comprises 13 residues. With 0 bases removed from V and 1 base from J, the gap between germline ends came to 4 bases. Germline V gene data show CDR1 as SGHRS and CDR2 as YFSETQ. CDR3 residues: CASSLGPNTEAFF. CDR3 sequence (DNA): TGCGCCAGCAGCTTGGGACCGAACACTGAAGCTTTCTTT.

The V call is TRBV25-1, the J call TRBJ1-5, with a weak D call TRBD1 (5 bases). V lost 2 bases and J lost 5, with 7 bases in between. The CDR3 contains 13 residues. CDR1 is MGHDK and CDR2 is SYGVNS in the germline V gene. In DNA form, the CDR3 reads TGTGCCAGCAGTGAAGGGGGGTATCAGCCCCAGCATTTT. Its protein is CASSEGGYQPQHF.

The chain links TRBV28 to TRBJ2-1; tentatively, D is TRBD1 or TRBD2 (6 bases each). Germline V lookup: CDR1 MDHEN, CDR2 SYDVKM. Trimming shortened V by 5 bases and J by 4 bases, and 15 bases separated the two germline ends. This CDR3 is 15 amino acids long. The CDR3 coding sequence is TGTGCCAGCAGTGTAGGAAGGGGGGATTACAATGAGCAGTTCTTC. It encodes CASSVGRGDYNEQFF.

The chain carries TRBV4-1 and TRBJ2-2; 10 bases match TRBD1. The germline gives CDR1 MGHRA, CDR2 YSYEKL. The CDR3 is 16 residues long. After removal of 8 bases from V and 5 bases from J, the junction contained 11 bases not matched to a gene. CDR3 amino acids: CASGGQGTVGTGELFF. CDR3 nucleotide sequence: TGCGCCAGCGGGGGACAGGGGACGGTAGGGACCGGGGAGCTGTTTTTT.

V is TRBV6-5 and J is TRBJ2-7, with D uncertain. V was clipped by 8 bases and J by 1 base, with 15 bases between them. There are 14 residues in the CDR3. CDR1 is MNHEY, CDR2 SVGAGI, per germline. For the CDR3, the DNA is TGTGCCAGCCGAACAGCCCATCTTTCCTACGAGCAGTACTTC. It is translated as CASRTAHLSYEQYF.

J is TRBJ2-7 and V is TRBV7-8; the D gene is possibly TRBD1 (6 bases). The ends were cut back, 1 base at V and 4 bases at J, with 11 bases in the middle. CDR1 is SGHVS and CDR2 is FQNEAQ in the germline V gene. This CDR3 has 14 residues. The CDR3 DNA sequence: TGTGCCAGCAGCTTAGGCCCAGGGACATACGAGCAGTACGTC. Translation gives CASSLGPGTYEQYV.

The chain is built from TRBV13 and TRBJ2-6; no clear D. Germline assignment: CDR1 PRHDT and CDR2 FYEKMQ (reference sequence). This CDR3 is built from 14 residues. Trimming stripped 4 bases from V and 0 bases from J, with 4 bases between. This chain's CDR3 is CASSSVSGANVLTF. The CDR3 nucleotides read TGTGCCAGCAGCTCGGTCTCTGGGGCCAACGTCCTGACTTTC.

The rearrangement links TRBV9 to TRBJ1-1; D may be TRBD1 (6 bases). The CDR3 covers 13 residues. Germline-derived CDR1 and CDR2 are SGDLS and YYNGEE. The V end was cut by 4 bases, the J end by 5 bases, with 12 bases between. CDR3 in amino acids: CASSLGGGTEAFF. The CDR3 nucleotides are TGTGCCAGCAGCTTAGGAGGGGGGACTGAAGCTTTCTTT.

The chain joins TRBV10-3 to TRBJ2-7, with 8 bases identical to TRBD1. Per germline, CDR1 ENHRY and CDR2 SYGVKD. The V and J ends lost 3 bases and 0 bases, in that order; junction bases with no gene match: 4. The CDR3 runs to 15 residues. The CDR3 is CAISDRDRSSYEQYF. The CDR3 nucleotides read TGTGCCATCAGTGACCGGGACAGGAGCTCCTACGAGCAGTACTTC.

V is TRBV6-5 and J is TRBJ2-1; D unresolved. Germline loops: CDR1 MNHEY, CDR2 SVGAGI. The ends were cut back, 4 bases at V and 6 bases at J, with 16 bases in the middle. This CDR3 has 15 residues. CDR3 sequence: CASSSGIPWGNEQFF. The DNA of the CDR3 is TGTGCCAGCAGTTCGGGCATCCCTTGGGGCAATGAGCAGTTCTTC.

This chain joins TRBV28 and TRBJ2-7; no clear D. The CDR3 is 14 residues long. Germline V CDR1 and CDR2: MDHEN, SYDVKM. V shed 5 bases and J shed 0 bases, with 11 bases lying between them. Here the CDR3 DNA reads TGTGCCAGCAGTCCCCTGGGCACCTCCTACGAGCAGTACGTC. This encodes CASSPLGTSYEQYV.

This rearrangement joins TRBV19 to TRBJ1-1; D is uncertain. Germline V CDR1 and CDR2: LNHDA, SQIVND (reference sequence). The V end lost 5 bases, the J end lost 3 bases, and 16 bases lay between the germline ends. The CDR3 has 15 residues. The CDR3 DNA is TGTGCCAGTAGTGTCGCGGGGAATCGGGACACTGAAGCTTTCTTT. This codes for CASSVAGNRDTEAFF. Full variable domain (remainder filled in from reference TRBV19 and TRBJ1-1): DGGITQSPKYLFRKEGQNVTLSCEQNLNHDAMYWYRQDPGQGLRLIYYSQIVNDFQKGDIAEGYSVSREKKESFPLTVTSAQKNPTAFYLCASSVAGNRDTEAFFGQGTRLTVV.

Here the CDR3 DNA reads TGTGCCAGCACCTACAGGCCGCCAGGAAACACCATATATTTT. Its translation is CASTYRPPGNTIYF. The chain is built from TRBV6-5 and TRBJ1-3; the D gene is possibly TRBD1 (5 bases). Germline loops: CDR1 MNHEY, CDR2 SVGAGI. The V gene lost 7 bases and the J gene lost 4 bases, with 14 bases spanning the gap. This CDR3 region has 14 residues.

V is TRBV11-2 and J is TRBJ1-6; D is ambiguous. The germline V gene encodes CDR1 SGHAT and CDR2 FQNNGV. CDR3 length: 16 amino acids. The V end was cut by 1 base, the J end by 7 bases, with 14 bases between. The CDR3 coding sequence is TGTGCCAGCAGCTTAGCCTACGCTCCCAGAAATTCACCCCTCCACTTT. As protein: CASSLAYAPRNSPLHF.

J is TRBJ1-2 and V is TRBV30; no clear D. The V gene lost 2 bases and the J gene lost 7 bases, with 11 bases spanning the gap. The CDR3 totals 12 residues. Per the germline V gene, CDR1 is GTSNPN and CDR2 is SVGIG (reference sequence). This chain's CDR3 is CAWSSSLGGYTF. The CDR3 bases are TGTGCCTGGAGTTCCAGTTTGGGTGGCTACACCTTC. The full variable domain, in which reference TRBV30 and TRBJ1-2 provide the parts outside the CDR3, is SQTIHQWPATLVQPVGSPLSLECTVEGTSNPNLYWYRQAAGRGLQLLFYSVGIGQISSEVPQNLSASRPQDRQFILSSKKLLLSDSGFYLCAWSSSLGGYTFGSGTRLTVV.

The CDR3 loop is CASSFAGGSQETQYF. The CDR3 DNA reads as TGCGCCAGCAGCTTCGCAGGAGGGAGCCAAGAGACCCAGTACTTC. The chain is built from TRBV5-1 and TRBJ2-5, with D perhaps TRBD2 (6 bases). The CDR3 covers 15 residues. Deletions cut 2 bases from V and 1 base from J, with 12 bases between. Germline V gene lookup returns CDR1 SGHRS and CDR2 YFSETQ.

This chain's CDR3 is CASSRDTSTDTQYF. The CDR3 DNA reads TGTGCCAGCAGTAGGGACACCAGCACAGATACGCAGTATTTT. This chain connects TRBV6-4 to TRBJ2-3; D is perhaps TRBD1 (6 bases). CDR1 is MRHNA, CDR2 SNTAGT, per germline. V lost 5 bases and J lost 0, with 9 bases in between. The CDR3 extends over 14 amino acids.

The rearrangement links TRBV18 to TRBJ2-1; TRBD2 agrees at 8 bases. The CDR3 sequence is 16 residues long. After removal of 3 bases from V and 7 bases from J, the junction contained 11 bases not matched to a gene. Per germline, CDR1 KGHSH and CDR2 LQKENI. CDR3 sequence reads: CASSPYGGAGINEQFF. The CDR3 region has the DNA TGTGCCAGCTCACCGTACGGGGGGGCTGGGATTAATGAGCAGTTCTTC. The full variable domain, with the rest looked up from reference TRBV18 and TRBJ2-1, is NAGVMQNPRHLVRRRGQEARLRCSPMKGHSHVYWYRQLPEEGLKFMVYLQKENIIDESGMPKERFSAEFPKEGPSILRIQQVVRGDSAAYFCASSPYGGAGINEQFFGPGTRLTVL.

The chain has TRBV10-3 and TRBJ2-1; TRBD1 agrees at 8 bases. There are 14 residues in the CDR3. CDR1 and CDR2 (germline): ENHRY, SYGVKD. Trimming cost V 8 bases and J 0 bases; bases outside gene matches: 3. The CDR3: CAIGQGASYNEQFF. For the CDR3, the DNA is TGTGCCATCGGTCAGGGGGCCTCCTACAATGAGCAGTTCTTC.

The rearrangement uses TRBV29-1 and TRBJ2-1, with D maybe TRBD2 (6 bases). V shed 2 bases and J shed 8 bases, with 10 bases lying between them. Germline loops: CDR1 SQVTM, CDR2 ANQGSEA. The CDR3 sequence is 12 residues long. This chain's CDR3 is CSVEQRDYEQFF. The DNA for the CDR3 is TGCAGCGTTGAACAGAGGGACTATGAGCAGTTCTTC.